A selection of T cell receptor beta chains follows, all from one sample in a study of pediatric ulcerative colitis. TCRdb keeps only in-frame clones here, not all; method: immunoSEQ multiplex PCR. Among 50,000 to 65,000 clones listed, around 85% were seen once. Sequences were obtained from blood. Receptors were obtained from a boy younger than 18 with severe ulcerative colitis. Each CDR3 is given with its conserved first and last residue. D genes are given only for firm matches. Rows may omit the clone size; those that give it use once, few, many or a size class.

clone_size: NA; d_call: NA; j_call: TRBJ2-2; v_call: TRBV7-9; cdr3_aa: CASSLGPATTGELFF; cdr3_nt: TGTGCCAGCAGCTTAGGTCCCGCCACTACCGGGGAGCTGTTTTTT
clone_size: NA; d_call: NA; j_call: TRBJ2-7; v_call: TRBV29-1; cdr3_aa: CSVDSGGGEQYF; cdr3_nt: TGCAGCGTTGACTCTGGGGGTGGCGAGCAGTACTTC
clone_size: once; d_call: TRBD1; j_call: TRBJ1-5; v_call: TRBV29-1; cdr3_aa: CSVQQGGHNQPQHF; cdr3_nt: TGCAGCGTTCAACAAGGGGGCCATAATCAGCCCCAGCATTTT
clone_size: few; d_call: NA; j_call: TRBJ1-1; v_call: TRBV13; cdr3_aa: CASNRDGGTEAFF; cdr3_nt: TGTGCCAGCAACCGGGACGGTGGGACTGAAGCTTTCTTT
clone_size: few; d_call: NA; j_call: TRBJ2-2; v_call: TRBV19; cdr3_aa: CASSNGLSTGELFF; cdr3_nt: TGTGCCAGTAGTAACGGCTTATCAACCGGGGAGCTGTTTTTT
clone_size: NA; d_call: TRBD1; j_call: TRBJ1-3; v_call: TRBV14; cdr3_aa: CASSQQGGRNTIYF; cdr3_nt: TGTGCCAGCAGCCAACAGGGGGGAAGGAACACCATATATTTT
clone_size: NA; d_call: NA; j_call: TRBJ2-3; v_call: TRBV9; cdr3_aa: CASSVAGSGTDTQYF; cdr3_nt: TGTGCCAGCAGCGTAGCGGGGTCCGGCACAGATACGCAGTATTTT
clone_size: NA; d_call: TRBD1; j_call: TRBJ1-2; v_call: TRBV5-1; cdr3_aa: CASSGNGQAGGYTF; cdr3_nt: TGCGCCAGCAGCGGTAACGGACAGGCCGGTGGCTACACCTTC
clone_size: NA; d_call: NA; j_call: TRBJ2-4; v_call: TRBV29-1; cdr3_aa: CSADVENIQYF; cdr3_nt: TGCAGCGCCGACGTGGAAAACATTCAGTACTTC
clone_size: few; d_call: NA; j_call: TRBJ2-2; v_call: TRBV14; cdr3_aa: CASSQGRTTGELFF; cdr3_nt: TGTGCCAGCAGCCAAGGACGGACTACCGGGGAGCTGTTTTTT
clone_size: NA; d_call: TRBD1; j_call: TRBJ2-3; v_call: TRBV29-1; cdr3_aa: CSAAGGQVDTQYF; cdr3_nt: TGCAGCGCTGCAGGGGGCCAGGTAGATACGCAGTATTTT
clone_size: NA; d_call: TRBD2; j_call: TRBJ2-1; v_call: TRBV4-2; cdr3_aa: CASSQGYGLAEYNEQFF; cdr3_nt: TGTGCCAGCAGCCAAGGGTACGGACTAGCGGAATACAATGAGCAGTTCTTC
clone_size: NA; d_call: TRBD1; j_call: TRBJ2-7; v_call: TRBV18; cdr3_aa: CASSTGVTYEQYF; cdr3_nt: TGTGCCAGCTCGACAGGGGTGACCTACGAGCAGTACTTC
clone_size: NA; d_call: TRBD1; j_call: TRBJ1-5; v_call: TRBV6-5; cdr3_aa: CASSPTGEGQPQHF; cdr3_nt: TGTGCCAGCAGCCCCACAGGGGAAGGTCAGCCCCAGCATTTT
clone_size: NA; d_call: NA; j_call: TRBJ2-3; v_call: TRBV7-8; cdr3_aa: CASSLSTGNPHTDTQYF; cdr3_nt: TGTGCCAGCAGCTTATCTACGGGGAATCCCCACACAGATACGCAGTATTTT
clone_size: NA; d_call: TRBD1; j_call: TRBJ1-4; v_call: TRBV6-5; cdr3_aa: CASSSLDRGTNEKLFF; cdr3_nt: TGTGCCAGCAGTTCCCTCGACAGGGGAACTAATGAAAAACTGTTTTTT
clone_size: NA; d_call: NA; j_call: TRBJ2-1; v_call: TRBV7-9; cdr3_aa: CASSPQGSSYNEQFF; cdr3_nt: TGTGCCAGCAGCCCTCAGGGGTCCTCCTACAATGAGCAGTTCTTC